This T cell receptor (beta chain) was identified in a study of T cells expressing NK-cell markers. Study details: Obtained from sorted CD3+CD56+NKG2C+, CD3+CD56+NKG2C- and CD3+CD56-NKG2C+ T cells were the TCR beta repertoires. Out of eight donors sequenced, seven tested HCMV-seropositive and the remaining one seronegative.

Comment on this clonotype: As yet, its antigen is unknown.

General study findings and limits: Among CD8+ T cells from 5 to 7 donors, dominant NKG2C+ clonotypes accounted for roughly 1.0-8%.

Germline V gives CDR1 GTSNPN, CDR2 SVGIG (reference sequence). The length of the CDR3 is 17 residues. In generating TCR beta cDNA, 5'RACE template switching with UMIs was used. Reprocessing the 5' RACE reads, TCRdb reports a single entry for every CDR3 protein and omits DNA. The sample includes 350,000 to 450,000 distinct CDR3 sequences. The V and J genes are TRBV30 and TRBJ1-2; TCRdb selects TRBD1, and the lack of DNA leaves this call unchecked. The sequence was collected from a man aged 18-75 years in good health. The sample comprised blood T cells: a sorted CD56 or NKG2C T cell subset, CD4+ or CD8+ T cells, or bulk PBMC T cells (not recorded which). Here the CDR3 reads CAWSKRGTGQGMNGYTF.